Presented here are 25 T cell receptor beta chains from one specimen sequenced in a study of blood T cells in healthy people across ages. Together with a sample-barcoded 5' primer, a J-beta primer mix was included in a second PCR lasting roughly 6 to 12 cycles. TCRdb re-called the 5' RACE reads with MiXCR, one entry per CDR3 protein. The table has about 1.4 million distinct CDR3 sequences, approximately 59% seen once. Sequencing was done on a sample of blood. These receptors came from a man between 18 and 35 years old in good health.

The chain combines TRBV2 with TRBJ2-5; 13 nucleotides line up with TRBD2. Trimming took 4 bases from V and 2 from J; bases not matched to a gene: 10. Germline V gene data show CDR1 as SNHLY and CDR2 as FYNNEI. The CDR3 spans 18 residues. The CDR3 DNA is TGTGCCAGCAGTGGGGGGACTAGCGGGGAGGCCCCTCAAGAGACCCAGTACTTC. Protein product: CASSGGTSGEAPQETQYF.

This clonotype was recorded a few times. The gene calls are TRBV29-1 and TRBJ2-3; D gene ambiguous. The CDR3 totals 12 residues. Germline V lookup: CDR1 SQVTM, CDR2 ANQGSEA. V was shortened by 5 bases and J by 3 bases, with 9 bases between the two germline ends. The CDR3 DNA reads TGCAGCGTTCTGTCCGAGACAGATACGCAGTATTTT. It is translated as CSVLSETDTQYF.

The rearrangement joins TRBV24-1 to TRBJ2-7; D ambiguous. Germline CDR1 is KGHDR and CDR2 is SFDVKD. V dropped 4 bases and J dropped 2 bases, with 20 bases sitting between them. CDR3 size: 17 residues. DNA of the CDR3: TGTGCCACCAGTGACCCGGGTACTGGGAAGGGAACCTACGAGCAGTACTTC. It translates to CATSDPGTGKGTYEQYF.

Concerning this clonotype itself: The junction does not match germline at one end; this may be a read error. CDR3 protein: CAGSPNPGTGTYEQYF. CDR3 bases: TGCGCCGGCAGCCCGAACCCCGGGACTGGGACCTACGAGCAGTACTTC. The chain recombines TRBV5-1 with TRBJ2-7; maybe TRBD2 (6 bases). The CDR3 totals 16 residues. The germline gives CDR1 SGHRS, CDR2 YFSETQ.

There are a few counts of this clonotype. The chain has TRBV4-1 and TRBJ2-7; weak D call: TRBD1 (6 bases). Looked up from germline, CDR1 is MGHRA and CDR2 is YSYEKL. Trimming pared 2 bases from V and 2 bases from J, leaving 13 bases between. The length of the CDR3 is 15 residues. The CDR3 nucleotides read TGCGCCAGCAGCCAACCGGGACATGGCCCCTACGAGCAGTACTTC. Translation gives CASSQPGHGPYEQYF.

This sequence joins TRBV10-3 and TRBJ2-3; D not certain. Germline loops: CDR1 ENHRY, CDR2 SYGVKD. The V gene lost 2 bases and the J gene lost 1 base, with 13 bases spanning the gap. CDR3 length: 16 amino acids. CDR3 residues: CAISEPIGVGTDTQYF. For the CDR3, the DNA is TGTGCCATCAGTGAGCCGATCGGTGTGGGCACAGATACGCAGTATTTT.

This rearrangement joins TRBV5-1 to TRBJ2-4; 13 bases map to TRBD2. The DNA matches TRBJ2-7 better at its end, which makes the J call doubtful. Germline loops: CDR1 SGHRS, CDR2 YFSETQ. This CDR3 contains 14 residues. The CDR3 protein is CASSLTSGRDEQYF. Here the CDR3 DNA reads TGCGCCAGCAGCTTGACTAGCGGGAGGGACGAGCAGTACTTC.

The chain carries TRBV10-2 and TRBJ2-3, with 11 positions matching TRBD2. Germline assignment: CDR1 WSHSY and CDR2 SAAADI. The CDR3 is 16 residues long. V shed 8 bases, J shed 2 bases, and the junction held 9 bases outside the gene matches. This CDR3 is CASLGGTSGITDTQYF. The CDR3 DNA reads as TGCGCCAGCCTCGGGGGGACTAGCGGAATCACAGATACGCAGTATTTT.

The J gene is TRBJ1-1, the V gene TRBV7-2, with a tentative D call TRBD1 (5 bases). CDR1 SGHTA and CDR2 FQGNSA come from the germline V gene. The CDR3 length is 14 residues. Trimming cost V 2 bases and J 7 bases, with 14 bases left between them. The DNA of the CDR3 is TGTGCCAGCAGCTTACAATTAGGGGCCGATGAAGCTTTCTTT. Translated, it gives CASSLQLGADEAFF.

The gene calls are TRBV12-3 or TRBV12-4 and TRBJ1-5; TRBD1 is a possible D gene (5 bases). V lost 1 base and J 12 bases, leaving 13 bases between the germline ends. The CDR3 length is 13 residues. CDR3 loop: CASSLGTNNHQHF. The CDR3 DNA reads as TGTGCCAGCAGTTTAGGGACAAACAACCACCAGCATTTT.

This clonotype occurred a few times. The CDR3 sequence is CASSLYRNPYQNIQYF. The CDR3, as DNA: TGTGCCAGCAGCCTCTACAGGAACCCATACCAAAACATTCAGTACTTC. This chain joins TRBV5-5 and TRBJ2-4, with D possibly matching TRBD1 (5 bases). The germline V gene has CDR1 SGHKS and CDR2 YYEKEE (reference sequence). The CDR3 is 16 residues long. V lost 4 bases and J lost 5, with 19 bases in between. The full variable domain, in which reference TRBV5-5 and TRBJ2-4 provide the parts outside the CDR3, is DAGVTQSPTHLIKTRGQQVTLRCSPISGHKSVSWYQQVLGQGPQFIFQYYEKEERGRGNFPDRFSARQFPNYSSELNVNALLLGDSALYLCASSLYRNPYQNIQYFGAGTRLSVL.

This rearrangement joins TRBV27 to TRBJ2-5; 10 nucleotides agree with TRBD1. V was pared by 7 bases and J by 11 bases, with 16 bases of the junction left unmatched. The length of the CDR3 is 15 residues. Germline-derived CDR1 and CDR2 are MNHEY and SMNVEV (reference sequence). The CDR3 coding sequence is TGTGCCAGCACCGGGGGGGGACAGGGGTGGAATGAGCAGTACTTC. Its protein is CASTGGGQGWNEQYF.

This clonotype was seen a few times. This rearrangement joins TRBV5-1 to TRBJ2-7; D perhaps matches TRBD1 (6 bases). The V gene lost 1 base and the J gene lost 2 bases, with 22 bases spanning the gap. The CDR3 is 18 residues long. The V gene's germline CDR1 is SGHRS and CDR2 YFSETQ. The chain's CDR3 is CASSLNTPFRGVAYEQYF. CDR3 sequence (DNA): TGCGCCAGCAGCTTGAACACCCCTTTCAGGGGAGTTGCCTACGAGCAGTACTTC.

The rearrangement joins TRBV20-1 to TRBJ2-7; D gene ambiguous. The CDR3 totals 13 residues. Trimming removed 1 base from V and 3 bases from J, with 10 bases in between. Germline CDR1 is DFQATT and CDR2 is SNEGSKA (reference sequence). This CDR3 reads CSARGRWDYEQYF. As DNA, the CDR3 is TGCAGTGCTAGAGGCAGGTGGGACTACGAGCAGTACTTC.

This clonotype was counted only a few times. The chain has TRBV12-3 or TRBV12-4 and TRBJ1-1; TRBD1 is a possible D gene (5 bases). The CDR3 contains 14 residues. Trimming stripped 3 bases from V and 4 bases from J, with 12 bases between. Here the CDR3 reads CASSFGTGSTEAFF. The CDR3 DNA sequence: TGTGCCAGCAGTTTTGGGACGGGATCCACTGAAGCTTTCTTT.

A few counts support this clonotype. V is TRBV20-1 and J is TRBJ2-7; D is unclear. V lost 3 bases and J 0 bases, leaving 6 bases between the germline ends. The CDR3 totals 12 residues. Germline V gene sequence: CDR1 DFQATT, CDR2 SNEGSKA (reference sequence). The CDR3 nucleotides are TGCAGTGCTAGTATGAGCTCCTACGAGCAGTACTTC. Protein: CSASMSSYEQYF.

V gene TRBV18 combines with J gene TRBJ2-7; D is ambiguous. Germline V gene lookup returns CDR1 KGHSH and CDR2 LQKENI. The CDR3 covers 14 residues. Trimming took 4 bases from V and 0 from J, leaving 10 bases between them. This CDR3 reads CASSRNVSSYEQYF. As DNA, the CDR3 is TGTGCCAGCTCACGAAACGTCAGCTCCTACGAGCAGTACTTC.

About this clonotype: Given a much more abundant clone one base away, this may be a read error. The chain recombines TRBV10-3 with TRBJ2-5, with D unresolved. V lost 6 bases and J lost 11, with 16 bases in between. Germline V gene lookup returns CDR1 ENHRY and CDR2 SYGVKD. The CDR3 is 12 residues long. CDR3 amino acids: CAIRGITNEQYF. Here the CDR3 DNA reads TGTGCCATCAGAGGGATTACCAATGAGCAGTACTTC.

The chain carries TRBV20-1 and TRBJ2-3; D not resolved. V shed 3 bases and J shed 4 bases, with 14 bases lying between them. The CDR3 is made up of 14 amino acids. Germline lookup yields CDR1 DFQATT and CDR2 SNEGSKA (reference sequence). CDR3 bases: TGCAGTGCTAGTCGTAACCCTGGCCCAGATACGCAGTATTTT. Translating it yields CSASRNPGPDTQYF.

The chain has TRBV5-5 and TRBJ2-7; D uncertain. Trimming cost V 4 bases and J 4 bases, with 15 bases left between them. The CDR3 contains 14 residues. Per germline, CDR1 SGHKS and CDR2 YYEKEE (reference sequence). In DNA, the CDR3 is TGTGCCAGCAGCAACCCCTACCGCTTTTACGAGCAGTACTTC. This sequence encodes CASSNPYRFYEQYF.

Ten or more counts support this clonotype. A read error may be the cause here, since a much bigger clone is one base away. The rearrangement uses TRBV5-1 and TRBJ2-7, with 7 bases aligning to TRBD2. V trimming: 4 bases; J trimming: 2 bases; junction bases outside the gene matches: 3. The CDR3 length is 13 residues. Germline CDR1 and CDR2: SGHRS and YFSETQ. CDR3 coding DNA: TGCGCCAGCAGCGGAGCGGGAACCTACGAGCAGTACTTC. Translating it yields CASSGAGTYEQYF. The variable domain in full, completed from reference TRBV5-1 and TRBJ2-7, reads KAGVTQTPRYLIKTRGQQVTLSCSPISGHRSVSWYQQTPGQGLQFLFEYFSETQRNKGNFPGRFSGRQFSNSRSEMNVSTLELGDSALYLCASSGAGTYEQYFGPGTRLTVT.

The chain has TRBV4-1 and TRBJ2-7, with 8 positions matching TRBD1. The CDR3 consists of 16 residues. V lost 0 bases, J lost 0 bases, and 4 bases stayed unmatched. Germline V lookup: CDR1 MGHRA, CDR2 YSYEKL. CDR3 region: CASSQERQGSSYEQYF. In DNA, the CDR3 is TGCGCCAGCAGCCAAGAACGACAGGGGAGCTCCTACGAGCAGTACTTC.

CDR3: CSARAATANYGYTF. The CDR3, as DNA: TGCAGTGCTAGAGCTGCGACCGCTAACTATGGCTACACCTTC. The chain links TRBV20-1 to TRBJ1-2; unclear D gene. Looked up from germline, CDR1 is DFQATT and CDR2 is SNEGSKA (reference sequence). The germline V and J ends were trimmed by 1 base and 0 bases, with 9 bases remaining between them. The CDR3 contains 14 residues.

This clonotype was recorded only once. The CDR3 nucleotides read TGTGCCAGCAGCTTAGCGCCCCCCCTACGACATTCTGAAGCTTTCTTT. Translating it yields CASSLAPPLRHSEAFF. The chain uses TRBV7-9 and TRBJ1-1; D gene ambiguous. This CDR3 contains 16 residues. Looked up from germline, CDR1 is SEHNR and CDR2 is FQNEAQ (reference sequence). V lost 0 bases to trimming and J lost 6 bases, with 17 bases between them.

The rearrangement joins TRBV27 to TRBJ1-4; the D is unclear. V was cut by 4 bases and J by 8 bases, with 17 bases left in between. CDR3 length: 15 amino acids. Per germline, CDR1 MNHEY and CDR2 SMNVEV (reference sequence). CDR3 loop: CASSSLTKLGEKLFF. In DNA form, the CDR3 reads TGTGCCAGCAGTTCCCTGACGAAACTGGGAGAAAAACTGTTTTTT.